This T cell receptor beta chain derives from a study of pediatric ulcerative colitis. Germline lookup yields CDR1 KGHSH and CDR2 LQKENI. The CDR3 has 14 residues. Between the trimmed V and J ends, which lost 6 bases and 6 bases, there was a span of 16 bases. One to two pinch biopsies were taken from the rectum during colonoscopy. Ulcerative colitis patients received no immunosuppressive medication before the diagnostic colonoscopy. Measured with immunoSEQ multiplex PCR; TCRdb has only the in-frame clones, and not every one. The table lists 30,000 to 35,000 clones, roughly three quarters of them singletons. This clone was seen only once.

The TCR was taken from a boy younger than 18 with mild ulcerative colitis. Sequencing used gut tissue. V is TRBV18 and J is TRBJ2-3; perhaps TRBD2 as D (5 bases). The CDR3 DNA is TGTGCCAGCTCTGGGAGTTCGTCCAGGGATACGCAGTATTTT. It encodes CASSGSSSRDTQYF.